Shown below are 19 T cell receptor beta chains from a single sample sequenced in a study of blood T cell repertoires in COVID-19 (TCRdb year 2020). Libraries came from the immunoSEQ multiplex PCR assay. TCRdb took this table from immuneACCESS and kept in-frame rearrangements with V and J called. Such tables lack part of the clones; where checked against another copy, unresolved V genes explain under half of the gap, and the rest is unexplained. Across this sample there are 130,000 or so clones, with roughly 86% seen only once. The ten most abundant clones make up approximately 20% of the sample. Specimen: peripheral blood. These receptors were obtained from a woman aged 45-60 years who had recovered from COVID-19.

The chain has TRBV5-1 and TRBJ1-3; possibly TRBD1 for D (6 bases). CDR1 and CDR2 (germline): SGHRS, YFSETQ. The CDR3 spans 15 residues. Deletions cut 0 bases from V and 2 bases from J, with 9 bases between. CDR3 amino acids: CASSLGTVTGNTIYF. Here the CDR3 DNA reads TGCGCCAGCAGCTTGGGGACAGTAACTGGAAACACCATATATTTT. The full variable domain, completed using reference TRBV5-1 and TRBJ1-3, is KAGVTQTPRYLIKTRGQQVTLSCSPISGHRSVSWYQQTPGQGLQFLFEYFSETQRNKGNFPGRFSGRQFSNSRSEMNVSTLELGDSALYLCASSLGTVTGNTIYFGEGSWLTVV.

The chain is built from TRBV6-2 or TRBV6-3 and TRBJ2-5, with D possibly matching TRBD1 (6 bases). V lost 5 bases to trimming and J lost 3 bases, with 13 bases between them. There are 14 residues in the CDR3. The germline CDR1 and CDR2 sequences are MNHEY and SVGEGT. The CDR3 nucleotides read TGTGCCAGCAGTCCCCGAGGGGGTGAAGAGACCCAGTACTTC. Its protein is CASSPRGGEETQYF.

This chain connects TRBV5-1 to TRBJ1-2, with TRBD1 matching over 10 bases. Trimming at V came to 4 bases and at J to 7 bases, leaving 7 bases not matched to a gene. This CDR3 region has 14 residues. Germline V gene sequence: CDR1 SGHRS, CDR2 YFSETQ. In nucleotides, the CDR3 is TGCGCCAGCAGCCTCGGACAGGGGGAGCGTGGCTACACCTTC. Translation: CASSLGQGERGYTF.

The gene calls are TRBV2 and TRBJ2-3; D perhaps matches TRBD1 (5 bases). Trimming shortened V by 5 bases and J by 5 bases, and 14 bases separated the two germline ends. Germline CDR1 SNHLY, CDR2 FYNNEI. The CDR3 sequence is 14 residues long. In nucleotides, the CDR3 is TGTGCCAGCAGTTTACAGGTTGCTGTAGATACGCAGTATTTT. It is translated as CASSLQVAVDTQYF.

The rearrangement links TRBV15 to TRBJ2-1, with a tentative D call TRBD1 (6 bases). Germline V gene sequence: CDR1 LNHNV, CDR2 YYDKDF (reference sequence). Trimming cost V 3 bases and J 6 bases, with 18 bases left between them. The CDR3 is 16 amino acids. CDR3 protein: CATSSTTGRARNEQFF. The CDR3 nucleotides read TGTGCCACCAGCAGTACTACAGGGAGAGCCCGCAATGAGCAGTTCTTC.

As concerns this clone: Given a much more abundant clone one base away, this may be a read error. The chain uses TRBV7-9 and TRBJ1-6, with TRBD1 as a possible D gene (6 bases). The CDR3 covers 14 residues. Germline V gene sequence: CDR1 SEHNR, CDR2 FQNEAQ (reference sequence). With 5 bases removed from V and 7 bases from J, the gap between germline ends came to 12 bases. CDR3 DNA: TGTGCCAGCAGCCTACAGGGTGGGAATTCACCCCTCCACTTT. Translation: CASSLQGGNSPLHF.

This clone showed up just a few times. The chain couples TRBV4-1 to TRBJ1-6; TRBD1 matches 8 bases. The trim removed 4 bases at V and 10 bases at J, leaving 12 bases unmatched. CDR1 is MGHRA and CDR2 is YSYEKL in the germline V gene. This CDR3 contains 16 residues. The CDR3 loop reads CASSRDSGGTSSPLHF. CDR3 in DNA: TGCGCCAGCAGCCGGGATTCAGGGGGCACGTCGTCACCCCTCCACTTT.

As regards this clone: The sample carries other DNA sequences with the same CDR3. V gene TRBV5-1 combines with J gene TRBJ2-6; tentatively, D is TRBD1 (5 bases). V shed 1 base and J shed 4 bases, with 12 bases lying between them. CDR1 SGHRS and CDR2 YFSETQ come from the germline V gene. The CDR3 has 16 residues. The CDR3 DNA sequence: TGCGCCAGCAGCTTGAACGCAGGGTCCGGGGCCAACGTCCTGACTTTC. It yields the protein CASSLNAGSGANVLTF.

The chain employs TRBV6-2 or TRBV6-3 and TRBJ2-3; D might be TRBD2 (5 bases). The germline gives CDR1 MNHEY, CDR2 SVGEGT. The CDR3 consists of 16 residues. Trimming cost V 2 bases and J 0 bases, with 12 bases left between them. CDR3 in DNA: TGTGCCAGCAGTTACGGGATTCTAGCCAGCACAGATACGCAGTATTTT. Translation gives CASSYGILASTDTQYF.

The DNA of the CDR3 is TGCGCCAGCAGCCATTCCCCCTCTCAAGGGGGGGACACTGAAGCTTTCTTT. Amino acid sequence: CASSHSPSQGGDTEAFF. This chain joins TRBV4-1 and TRBJ1-1; maybe TRBD1 (6 bases). V was clipped by 3 bases and J by 3 bases, with 20 bases between them. CDR1 MGHRA and CDR2 YSYEKL come from the germline V gene. This CDR3 is 17 amino acids long.

The count of this clone is one. The chain couples TRBV6-2 or TRBV6-3 to TRBJ2-7; D possibly corresponds to TRBD2 (5 bases). CDR3 length equals 17 residues. V shed 5 bases and J shed 6 bases, with 26 bases lying between them. CDR1 and CDR2 (germline): MNHEY, SVGEGT. CDR3 residues: CASSIGLSIRNLVEQYF. CDR3 sequence (DNA): TGTGCCAGCAGTATTGGACTTTCTATACGAAACTTGGTCGAGCAGTACTTC.

The genes are TRBV2 and TRBJ2-7, with D tentatively TRBD2 (5 bases). CDR3 length: 12 residues. Per the germline V gene, CDR1 is SNHLY and CDR2 is FYNNEI. Trimming took off 10 bases at V and 1 base at J, with 11 bases between the two ends. CDR3 bases: TGTGCCATCACCACTAGTTCCTACGAGCAGTACTTC. Protein product: CAITTSSYEQYF.

J is TRBJ2-5 and V is TRBV3-1 (or the pseudogene TRBV3-2); possibly TRBD1 for D (5 bases). The CDR3 loop spans 13 amino acids. Between the trimmed V and J ends, which lost 2 bases and 7 bases, there was a span of 11 bases. CDR1 and CDR2 (germline): LGHDT, YNNKEL (reference sequence). The CDR3 DNA is TGTGCCAGCAGCCAACCTCGCCAGGGGACCCAGTACTTC. Protein: CASSQPRQGTQYF.

The chain uses TRBV19 and TRBJ2-2; D is perhaps TRBD2 (7 bases). Germline CDR1 and CDR2: LNHDA and SQIVND (reference sequence). This CDR3 has 17 amino acids. The V gene lost 1 base and the J gene lost 2 bases, with 14 bases spanning the gap. In nucleotides, the CDR3 is TGTGCCAGTAGTATAGTGGGCGGGGGCAAAAACACCGGGGAGCTGTTTTTT. It yields the protein CASSIVGGGKNTGELFF.

This clone was picked up one time. V is TRBV11-3 and J is TRBJ2-5, with TRBD2 matching 10 bases. The CDR3 is 18 residues long. Germline CDR1 SGHNT, CDR2 YENEEA. V shed 1 base and J 5 bases; nucleotides not matched to a gene: 13. The CDR3 region has the DNA TGTGCCAGCAGCTTAGTGACCCAAGCGGGAGGGAGGTCGGAGACCCAGTACTTC. Translating it yields CASSLVTQAGGRSETQYF.

The chain combines TRBV6-5 with TRBJ2-7; D gene uncertain. The CDR3 runs 12 residues. The germline V gene has CDR1 MNHEY and CDR2 SVGAGI. Trimming shortened V by 10 bases and J by 0 bases, and 10 bases separated the two germline ends. The CDR3 bases are TGTGCCACCGCTTCTAGCTCCTACGAGCAGTACTTC. Amino acid sequence: CATASSSYEQYF.

This clone was observed once. The chain uses TRBV16 and TRBJ2-7, with 7 bases matching TRBD1. The CDR3 has 12 residues. Germline V gives CDR1 KGHSY, CDR2 FQNENV. With V trimmed by 5 bases and J by 7 bases, 5 bases remained unmatched. CDR3 amino acids: CASSRGPWEQYF. The CDR3 nucleotides are TGTGCCAGCAGCAGGGGGCCCTGGGAGCAGTACTTC.

This chain joins TRBV7-9 and TRBJ2-3; D perhaps matches TRBD2 (6 bases). Germline V gene lookup returns CDR1 SEHNR and CDR2 FQNEAQ (reference sequence). This CDR3 is built from 16 residues. The V end lost 5 bases, the J end lost 2 bases, and 17 bases lay between the germline ends. The CDR3 coding sequence is TGTGCCAGCAGCCGAAATAGCGGTTTTAACACAGATACGCAGTATTTT. Its protein product is CASSRNSGFNTDTQYF.

The rearrangement links TRBV24-1 to TRBJ2-3; 10 bases map to TRBD2. This CDR3 spans 16 amino acids. Trimming removed 3 bases from V and 4 bases from J; junction bases left unmatched: 6. Germline-derived CDR1 and CDR2 are KGHDR and SFDVKD. The CDR3: CATSDQVAGGPDTQYF. In DNA, the CDR3 is TGTGCCACCAGTGATCAAGTAGCGGGAGGCCCAGATACGCAGTATTTT.